The 11 T cell receptor beta chains presented below share a single source sample, sequenced in a study of T cell repertoires in cytomegalovirus infection. Each CDR3 protein is one row after TCRdb ran MiXCR on the reads. The table records more than 200,000 distinct CDR3 sequences, 8% to 9.5% of them present only once. Specimen: PBMCs. The receptors here all came from a human donor in good health (CMV status not recorded). Some clones in this sample may be carry-over from other donors' samples.

The CDR3: CASKRGTTDTQYF. In DNA, the CDR3 is TGTGCCAGCAAAAGAGGTACCACAGATACGCAGTATTTT. The chain is built from TRBV2 and TRBJ2-3; D gene ambiguous. Germline CDR1 and CDR2: SNHLY and FYNNEI. The V and J ends lost 7 bases and 2 bases respectively, with 10 bases between them. The CDR3 consists of 13 residues.

This clonotype was seen many times. The chain carries TRBV27 and TRBJ2-2, with D possibly TRBD2 on 6 matching bases. The ends were cut back, 3 bases at V and 5 bases at J, with 10 bases in the middle. This CDR3 is built from 14 residues. Germline V gene sequence: CDR1 MNHEY, CDR2 SMNVEV (reference sequence). Here the CDR3 DNA reads TGTGCCAGCAGTTTGGAGGGCGTAACCGGGGAGCTGTTTTTT. This sequence encodes CASSLEGVTGELFF.

The chain employs TRBV4-1 and TRBJ2-3, with TRBD2 matching 11 bases. Germline CDR1 reads MGHRA; CDR2 reads YSYEKL. The ends lost 3 bases at V and 5 bases at J; junction bases unmatched: 7. The CDR3 runs 16 residues. The CDR3 region is CASSQPTSGRIDTQYF. DNA for the CDR3: TGCGCCAGCAGCCAGCCAACTAGCGGGAGAATAGATACGCAGTATTTT.

V usage is TRBV5-4 and J usage is TRBJ2-1; either TRBD1 or TRBD2 may fit D (5 bases each). V was cut by 4 bases and J by 7 bases, with 18 bases left in between. The germline CDR1 and CDR2 sequences are SGHNT and YYREEE (reference sequence). The length of the CDR3 is 15 residues. CDR3 in amino acids: CASSAAGTLHNEQFF. Here the CDR3 DNA reads TGTGCCAGCAGCGCCGCCGGGACCCTACATAATGAGCAGTTCTTC.

The chain joins TRBV7-3 to TRBJ2-3, with D tentatively TRBD1 or TRBD2 (6 bases each). Germline CDR1 is SGHTA and CDR2 is FQGTGA. CDR3 length equals 15 residues. V was shortened by 5 bases and J by 8 bases, with 20 bases between the two germline ends. CDR3 protein: CASSQGGGVSVTQYF. CDR3 sequence (DNA): TGTGCCAGCAGCCAAGGGGGAGGCGTTTCGGTTACGCAGTATTTT.

In its sample, this clonotype was seen many times. This sequence joins TRBV7-8 and TRBJ2-5; weak D call: TRBD2 (6 bases). Trimming cost V 2 bases and J 7 bases, with 8 bases left between them. The CDR3 consists of 12 residues. Germline V CDR1 and CDR2: SGHVS, FQNEAQ. Here the CDR3 reads CASSLRGGTQYF. The DNA for the CDR3 is TGTGCCAGCAGCTTACGGGGAGGGACCCAGTACTTC.

There are a few counts of this clonotype. The chain carries TRBV20-1 and TRBJ1-2; perhaps TRBD1 as D (5 bases). V lost 6 bases and J 4 bases, leaving 12 bases between the germline ends. CDR1 is DFQATT, CDR2 SNEGSKA, per germline (reference sequence). The CDR3 covers 12 residues. The CDR3 sequence is CSAGRTSYGYTF. As DNA, the CDR3 is TGCAGTGCGGGACGGACGTCCTATGGCTACACCTTC.

This clonotype was picked up many times. This chain uses TRBV7-2 with TRBJ1-4, with D hard to call. Trimming pared 2 bases from V and 8 bases from J, leaving 9 bases between. From germline, CDR1 is SGHTA and CDR2 FQGNSA. The length of the CDR3 is 13 residues. The CDR3 region is CASSLKTGEKLFF. The CDR3 DNA reads TGTGCCAGCAGCTTAAAGACCGGCGAAAAACTGTTTTTT.

The chain links TRBV12-3 or TRBV12-4 to TRBJ1-1; a possible D gene is TRBD1 (5 bases). Trimming took 6 bases from V and 8 from J, leaving 13 bases between them. The CDR3 runs 12 residues. CDR3 sequence: CASRSAGREAFF. The CDR3 DNA follows: TGTGCCAGCAGATCGGCGGGACGAGAAGCTTTCTTT.

In its sample, this clonotype was seen a few times. The V call is TRBV6-5, the J call TRBJ1-6, with D possibly being TRBD1 (5 bases). Germline V gives CDR1 MNHEY, CDR2 SVGAGI. The CDR3 extends over 14 amino acids. V was pared by 4 bases and J by 9 bases, with 13 bases between. The CDR3 nucleotides are TGTGCCAGCAGTTGGGGGACTTTGGGTTCACCCCTCCACTTT. This gives the protein CASSWGTLGSPLHF.

This clonotype was found a few times. The rearrangement uses TRBV19 and TRBJ1-5; no clear D gene. Germline V CDR1 and CDR2: LNHDA, SQIVND (reference sequence). V gave up 1 base and J gave up 4 bases, with 11 bases separating them. The CDR3 contains 15 residues. CDR3 sequence (DNA): TGTGCCAGTAGTATAGTCCCGACGGGTAATCAGCCCCAGCATTTT. It codes for CASSIVPTGNQPQHF.